What follows are 8 T cell receptor beta chains derived from one specimen sequenced in a study of T cell changes during pregnancy in multiple sclerosis. The repertoire was sequenced with immunoSEQ multiplex PCR; TCRdb's copy has only in-frame clones and lacks some. The data hold about 49,000 clones, with 95% observed a single time. Sample: CD8+ T cells from peripheral blood mononuclear cells, taken in the first trimester of pregnancy. Receptors were obtained from a female donor with multiple sclerosis, enrolled in a pregnancy study.

This sequence joins TRBV5-5 and TRBJ1-2; tentative D call: TRBD1 (6 bases). The CDR3 length is 15 residues. Germline-derived CDR1 and CDR2 are SGHKS and YYEKEE (reference sequence). V dropped 4 bases and J dropped 4 bases, with 17 bases sitting between them. The CDR3 is CASSPDWGQGYGYTF. In DNA form, the CDR3 reads TGTGCCAGCAGCCCGGACTGGGGGCAAGGCTATGGCTACACCTTC.

This chain uses TRBV2 with TRBJ1-1; 7 bases map to TRBD1. Germline V gene sequence: CDR1 SNHLY, CDR2 FYNNEI. The CDR3 covers 20 residues. The ends lost 5 bases at V and 0 bases at J; junction bases unmatched: 21. CDR3 DNA sequence: TGTGCCAGCAGTTGGGTGTCCTCCCAGGGACAGTACAAAATGAACACTGAAGCTTTCTTT. Its protein product is CASSWVSSQGQYKMNTEAFF.

This clone appeared once. This sequence joins TRBV28 and TRBJ2-4; 9 positions match TRBD1. The ends lost 4 bases at V and 0 bases at J; junction bases unmatched: 1. Germline V gene sequence: CDR1 MDHEN, CDR2 SYDVKM. The CDR3 loop spans 15 amino acids. DNA of the CDR3: TGTGCCAGCAGTTACAGGGGGCTAGCCAAAAACATTCAGTACTTC. Translating gives CASSYRGLAKNIQYF.

The chain links TRBV11-2 to TRBJ2-3, with 8 bases that match TRBD2. The germline V gene encodes CDR1 SGHAT and CDR2 FQNNGV. The J segment lost 4 bases and the V segment lost 1 base, leaving 10 bases of the junction unmatched. This CDR3 has 17 amino acids. DNA of the CDR3: TGTGCCAGCAGCTTAGTGGCCGGAGCGGGAGCGGCAGATACGCAGTATTTT. Its translation: CASSLVAGAGAADTQYF.

The J gene is TRBJ2-1, the V gene TRBV12-5; 8 bases line up with TRBD2. Trimming cost V 0 bases and J 10 bases; bases outside gene matches: 17. The CDR3 length is 18 residues. From germline, CDR1 is LGHNT and CDR2 FRNRAP. The CDR3 loop reads CASGLVPGREGRGKEQFF. CDR3 nucleotide sequence: TGTGCTAGTGGTTTGGTACCAGGACGGGAGGGCCGCGGTAAGGAGCAGTTCTTC.

The chain uses TRBV30 and TRBJ2-1, with 11 bases aligning to TRBD2. The CDR3 contains 14 residues. Trimming cost V 2 bases and J 5 bases; bases outside gene matches: 2. Germline V gene lookup returns CDR1 GTSNPN and CDR2 SVGIG (reference sequence). The CDR3 sequence is CAWSLTSGNNEQFF. The CDR3 DNA reads TGTGCCTGGAGTCTGACTAGCGGGAACAATGAGCAGTTCTTC.

The gene calls are TRBV7-3 and TRBJ2-2; maybe TRBD2 (5 bases). The CDR3 consists of 13 residues. Germline V gene lookup returns CDR1 SGHTA and CDR2 FQGTGA. V lost 1 base and J lost 12, with 12 bases in between. The CDR3 loop reads CASSLKSSSKLFF. In DNA form, the CDR3 reads TGTGCCAGCAGCTTAAAATCTAGCTCTAAGCTGTTTTTT.

The gene calls are TRBV19 and TRBJ2-7; possible D gene TRBD1, 6 bases. CDR1 is LNHDA and CDR2 is SQIVND in the germline V gene (reference sequence). Between the trimmed V and J ends, which lost 1 base and 4 bases, there was a span of 11 bases. This CDR3 is built from 14 residues. This CDR3 is CASSIAGTTYEQYF. The CDR3 DNA follows: TGTGCCAGTAGTATAGCTGGGACAACTTACGAGCAGTACTTC.